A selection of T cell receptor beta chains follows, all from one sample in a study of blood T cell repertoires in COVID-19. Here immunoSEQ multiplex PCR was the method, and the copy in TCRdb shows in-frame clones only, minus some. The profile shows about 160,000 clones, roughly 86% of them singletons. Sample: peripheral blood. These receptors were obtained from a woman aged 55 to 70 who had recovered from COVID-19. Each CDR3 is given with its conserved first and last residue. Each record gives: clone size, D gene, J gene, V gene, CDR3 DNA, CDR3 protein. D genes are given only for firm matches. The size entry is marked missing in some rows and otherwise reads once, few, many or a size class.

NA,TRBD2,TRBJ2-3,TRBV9,TGTGCCAGCAGCGTAGGTTCTAGCGGGGGGTATGTGGCAGATACGCAGTATTTT,CASSVGSSGGYVADTQYF
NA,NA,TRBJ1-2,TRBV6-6,TGTGCCAGCAGTCCGGCCATGACATCCGGGGACATATCGGTGGTAAACTATGGCTACACCTTC,CASSPAMTSGDISVVNYGYTF
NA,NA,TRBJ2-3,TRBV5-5,TGTGCCAGCAGTCTCGAGGCAGATACGCAGTATTTT,CASSLEADTQYF
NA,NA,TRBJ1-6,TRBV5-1,TGCGCCAGCTCTCTAGGCGGGGGGAACAGTTCACCCCTCCACTTT,CASSLGGGNSSPLHF
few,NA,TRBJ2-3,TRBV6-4,TGTGCCAGCAGTGTAGGAGCGGCCTCAGATACGCAGTATTTT,CASSVGAASDTQYF
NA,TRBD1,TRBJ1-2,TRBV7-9,TGTGCCAGCAGCTCGGGGACAGGCGAAATCTATGGCTACACCTTC,CASSSGTGEIYGYTF
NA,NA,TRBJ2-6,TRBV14,TGTGCCAGCAGCAAGGTAAAGGGGTCTGGGGCCAACGTCCTGACTTTC,CASSKVKGSGANVLTF
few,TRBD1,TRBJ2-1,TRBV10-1,TGCGCCAGCAGTGAGACATATCGATGGGGACAGGGGGTTATTGAGCAGTTCTTC,CASSETYRWGQGVIEQFF
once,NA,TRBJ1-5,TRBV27,TGTGCCAGCAGACCCCTTGGTACGGGGGAGCATCAGCCCCAGCATTTT,CASRPLGTGEHQPQHF
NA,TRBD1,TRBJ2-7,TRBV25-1,TGTGCCAGCAGTGCGTTCGGGACAGGTAACACGGGGGAGCAGTACTTC,CASSAFGTGNTGEQYF
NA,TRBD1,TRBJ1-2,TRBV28,TGTGCCAGCAGTTCGGCGGAGGGGGCCAGAGGCTACACCTTC,CASSSAEGARGYTF
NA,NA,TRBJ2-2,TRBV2,TGTGCCAGCAGTGCCAGGGAGAACACCGGGGAGCTGTTTTTT,CASSARENTGELFF
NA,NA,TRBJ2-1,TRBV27,TGTGCCACCAGAACGGTTGTCGATGAGCAGTTCTTC,CATRTVVDEQFF
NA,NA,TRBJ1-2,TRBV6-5,TGTGCCAGCACCAAAGGGAGAAACCAGGACTATGGCTACACCTTC,CASTKGRNQDYGYTF
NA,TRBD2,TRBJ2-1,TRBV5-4,TGTGCCAGCAGCTTGAGTGTTAGCGGGGGTGGTAATGAGCAGTTCTTC,CASSLSVSGGGNEQFF
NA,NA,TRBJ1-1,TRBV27,TGTGCCAGCAGCCCAGGGGTGTGGACTGAAGCTTTCTTT,CASSPGVWTEAFF
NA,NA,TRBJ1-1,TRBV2,TGTGCCAATATAGAGGGTTCCATGAACACTGAAGCTTTCTTT,CANIEGSMNTEAFF
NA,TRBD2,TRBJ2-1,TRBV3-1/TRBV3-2,TGTGCCAGCAGCCCCGGGACTATTTTAGCGAATGAGCAGTTCTTC,CASSPGTILANEQFF
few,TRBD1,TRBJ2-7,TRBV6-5,TGTGCCAGCAGTTACTCGGGCAGGGGGCTCTACGAGCAGTACTTC,CASSYSGRGLYEQYF
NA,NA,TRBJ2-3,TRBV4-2,TGTGCCAGCAGCCCCCCCGGAGCGTCTACGCAGTATTTT,CASSPPGASTQYF
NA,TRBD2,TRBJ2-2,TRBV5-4,TGTGCCAGCAGCTTTGACAGCGGGGGGGCTGACACCGGGGAGCTGTTTTTT,CASSFDSGGADTGELFF
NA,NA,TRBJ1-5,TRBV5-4,TGTGCCAGCAGCTTGGCGGGGGACCTACCCCAGCATTTT,CASSLAGDLPQHF
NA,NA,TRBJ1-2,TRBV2,TGTGCCAGCAGTGAAAAGCCCACGGGCTATGGCTACACCTTC,CASSEKPTGYGYTF
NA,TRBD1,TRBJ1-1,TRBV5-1,TGCGCCAGCAGCCCTCGGGACAGGGCTATGAACACTGAAGCTTTCTTT,CASSPRDRAMNTEAFF
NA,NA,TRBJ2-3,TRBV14,TGTGCCAGCAGCCAAGCCAGGGCAGATACGCAGTATTTT,CASSQARADTQYF
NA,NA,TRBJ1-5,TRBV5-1,TGCGCCAGCAGCCTGGACGGAGGCAATCAGCCCCAGCATTTT,CASSLDGGNQPQHF
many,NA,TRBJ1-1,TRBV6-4,TGTGCCTCACCCTTGGACAGAGAGAACACTGAAGCTTTCTTT,CASPLDRENTEAFF
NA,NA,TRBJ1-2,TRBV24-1,TGTGCCACCAGTGACTCCCGTTCGAGGTATGGCTACACCTTC,CATSDSRSRYGYTF
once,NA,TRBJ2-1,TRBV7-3,TGTGCCAGCAGCTTACCGGGTCTAAGTACGGTGAATGAGCAGTTCTTC,CASSLPGLSTVNEQFF